These 31 T cell receptor beta chains came from one sample sequenced in a study of CD8 T cells in Susac syndrome (dated 2019 in TCRdb). The protocol used for the library was the immunoSEQ multiplex PCR assay. RNA was extracted using the RNeasy kit, and roughly 0.5 to 1 microgram was reverse transcribed with random hexamers. The public reads were reprocessed in TCRdb via fastp at Q25 and MiXCR, keeping in-frame beta chains. Each entry is one CDR3 protein sequence, shown with its most common DNA and genes. For this sample the table gives 65,000 to 90,000 distinct CDR3 sequences, of which over 85% were detected only once. The top ten constitute 0.3% to 0.4% of the sample. Sequencing used CD8+ T cells from PBMCs. The source of these receptors is a human donor with multiple sclerosis.

The V call is TRBV13, the J call TRBJ2-5; 8 bases match TRBD2. The CDR3 extends over 14 amino acids. The junction had 9 bases not matched to a gene; V was cut back by 7 bases and J by 5 bases. Germline V gene sequence: CDR1 PRHDT, CDR2 FYEKMQ (reference sequence). CDR3 coding DNA: TGTGCCAGCACCCTCCGGGGGGGGGATGAGACCCAGTACTTC. Translation: CASTLRGGDETQYF.

In its sample, this clonotype was seen a few times. One end of the junction fails to match germline, which may point to a read error. The chain links TRBV7-7 to TRBJ1-1; D is perhaps TRBD1 (5 bases). Germline V gives CDR1 SSHAT, CDR2 FNYEAQ (reference sequence). The CDR3 consists of 13 residues. Here the CDR3 reads CASSRTGNTEAFF. In nucleotides, the CDR3 is TGTGCTAGCAGCCGTACAGGGAACACTGAAGCTTTCTTT.

This clonotype was detected once. This chain links TRBV9 with TRBJ1-4; the D gene is possibly TRBD1 (6 bases). The V gene's germline CDR1 is SGDLS and CDR2 YYNGEE. V lost 3 bases and J lost 8, with 26 bases in between. CDR3 length: 18 amino acids. This CDR3 is CASSAPQRRTEVGEKLFF. CDR3 nucleotide sequence: TGTGCCAGCAGCGCGCCCCAACGCCGGACAGAAGTAGGGGAAAAACTGTTTTTT.

The chain recombines TRBV29-1 with TRBJ1-2; D uncertain. The V gene's germline CDR1 is SQVTM and CDR2 ANQGSEA. The CDR3 covers 11 residues. V lost 7 bases, J lost 5 bases, and 11 bases lay in between. CDR3 in amino acids: CSGQSRYGYTF. CDR3 DNA sequence: TGCAGCGGACAATCGAGATATGGCTACACCTTC.

The genes are TRBV7-9 and TRBJ2-1, with D perhaps being TRBD1 or TRBD2 (5 bases each). CDR1 is SEHNR, CDR2 FQNEAQ, per germline (reference sequence). The CDR3 runs to 15 residues. Between the trimmed V and J ends, which lost 2 bases and 5 bases, there was a span of 13 bases. CDR3 DNA sequence: TGTGCCAGCAGCTTATTGGGACCCACGGACAATGAGCAGTTCTTC. This gives the protein CASSLLGPTDNEQFF.

The V call is TRBV3-1, the J call TRBJ1-1; tentatively, D is TRBD1 (5 bases). Germline V gives CDR1 LGHDT, CDR2 YNNKEL (reference sequence). The CDR3 runs to 15 residues. Trimming removed 1 base from V and 1 base from J, with 10 bases in between. The CDR3 is CASSQGEGPNTEAFF. CDR3 nucleotide sequence: TGTGCCAGCAGCCAAGGGGAGGGACCGAACACTGAAGCTTTCTTT.

The rearrangement links TRBV7-9 to TRBJ2-3; TRBD1 is a possible D gene (5 bases). Germline-derived CDR1 and CDR2 are SEHNR and FQNEAQ (reference sequence). CDR3 length: 17 amino acids. The V gene lost 1 base and the J gene lost 0 bases, with 14 bases spanning the gap. The CDR3 DNA is TGTGCCAGCAGCTTAGGTCGGCAGGGCCCTAGCACAGATACGCAGTATTTT. This translates into CASSLGRQGPSTDTQYF. Combining the CDR3 with reference TRBV7-9 and TRBJ2-3 gives the whole variable domain DTGVSQNPRHKITKRGQNVTFRCDPISEHNRLYWYRQTLGQGPEFLTYFQNEAQLEKSRLLSDRFSAERPKGSFSTLEIQRTEQGDSAMYLCASSLGRQGPSTDTQYFGPGTRLTVL.

The rearrangement uses TRBV6-5 and TRBJ2-1; 11 bases align to TRBD2. The ends lost 0 bases at V and 2 bases at J; junction bases unmatched: 6. This CDR3 spans 18 amino acids. CDR1 and CDR2 (germline): MNHEY, SVGAGI. The CDR3 DNA sequence: TGTGCCAGCAGTTACTCATTTAGCGGGAGGGCCCCCTACAATGAGCAGTTCTTC. It translates to CASSYSFSGRAPYNEQFF.

The rearrangement links TRBV27 to TRBJ1-2; TRBD1 agrees at 8 bases. CDR1 and CDR2 from the germline V gene are MNHEY and SMNVEV (reference sequence). With 4 bases clipped from V and 5 bases from J, the junction kept 6 bases outside the gene matches. CDR3 length equals 14 residues. CDR3 residues: CASSSTGGGYGYTF. CDR3 coding DNA: TGTGCCAGCAGTTCTACAGGGGGAGGTTATGGCTACACCTTC.

The chain has TRBV20-1 and TRBJ2-7; D is ambiguous. CDR3 length equals 14 residues. Germline lookup yields CDR1 DFQATT and CDR2 SNEGSKA (reference sequence). V lost 6 bases and J 2 bases, leaving 17 bases between the germline ends. CDR3 sequence: CSAVPLDPAYEQYF. The CDR3 nucleotides are TGCAGTGCCGTACCTCTGGATCCCGCCTACGAGCAGTACTTC.

The chain combines TRBV6-5 with TRBJ2-7; tentatively, D is TRBD1 (5 bases). In germline, CDR1 is MNHEY, CDR2 SVGAGI. This CDR3 is 12 amino acids long. Between the trimmed V and J ends, which lost 6 bases and 3 bases, there was a span of 9 bases. The CDR3 bases are TGTGCCAGCAGCCAGGGTTACTACGAGCAGTACTTC. As protein: CASSQGYYEQYF.

This chain links TRBV5-4 with TRBJ2-1; D is unclear. There are 14 residues in the CDR3. Germline V gives CDR1 SGHNT, CDR2 YYREEE (reference sequence). V lost 3 bases to trimming and J lost 0 bases, with 7 bases between them. The CDR3 here is CASSSGRSYNEQFF. Written as DNA, the CDR3 is TGTGCCAGCAGCTCAGGCCGCTCCTACAATGAGCAGTTCTTC.

This clonotype was seen a single time. The chain joins TRBV12-3 or TRBV12-4 to TRBJ2-2; D uncertain. The CDR3 is 12 amino acids. Trimming removed 3 bases at V and 6 bases at J, with 5 bases between. DNA for the CDR3: TGTGCCAGCAGTTTTCCGGCCGGGGAGCTGTTTTTT. Protein product: CASSFPAGELFF.

The J gene is TRBJ2-1, the V gene TRBV12-3 or TRBV12-4; 9 bases agree with TRBD2. Trimming at V came to 6 bases and at J to 6 bases, leaving 6 bases not matched to a gene. The CDR3 runs 14 residues. The CDR3 is CASSGLAPSNEQFF. The DNA of the CDR3 is TGTGCCAGCAGCGGACTAGCGCCCTCCAATGAGCAGTTCTTC.

This chain joins TRBV13 and TRBJ2-7; D is unresolved. CDR1 is PRHDT and CDR2 is FYEKMQ in the germline V gene (reference sequence). CDR3 length: 13 residues. The V end was cut by 2 bases, the J end by 5 bases, with 10 bases between. The CDR3 loop is CASSLYGFHEQYF. CDR3 DNA sequence: TGTGCCAGCAGCTTATACGGGTTCCACGAGCAGTACTTC.

This chain connects TRBV19 to TRBJ2-7, with 11 bases matching TRBD1. This CDR3 comprises 14 residues. V lost 3 bases to trimming and J lost 3 bases; unmatched junction nucleotides: 1. Germline V gives CDR1 LNHDA, CDR2 SQIVND (reference sequence). The CDR3 DNA is TGTGCCAGTAGTATGGGACAGGGGGGCTACGAGCAGTACTTC. This sequence encodes CASSMGQGGYEQYF. The variable domain in full, completed from reference TRBV19 and TRBJ2-7, reads DGGITQSPKYLFRKEGQNVTLSCEQNLNHDAMYWYRQDPGQGLRLIYYSQIVNDFQKGDIAEGYSVSREKKESFPLTVTSAQKNPTAFYLCASSMGQGGYEQYFGPGTRLTVT.

V usage is TRBV6-6 and J usage is TRBJ1-5; a weak D match, TRBD1 (5 bases). V was pared by 0 bases and J by 6 bases, with 15 bases between. CDR1 is MNHNY and CDR2 is SVGAGI in the germline V gene (reference sequence). The CDR3 extends over 16 amino acids. The CDR3: CASSYSPQVVGQPQHF. The CDR3 DNA sequence: TGTGCCAGCAGTTACTCTCCACAGGTGGTCGGTCAGCCCCAGCATTTT.

The CDR3 loop is CASSPLESLSTDTQYF. The CDR3 DNA reads TGTGCCAGCAGCCCACTGGAGTCTCTTAGCACAGATACGCAGTATTTT. The chain joins TRBV7-6 to TRBJ2-3; D gene uncertain. CDR1 SGHVS and CDR2 FNYEAQ come from the germline V gene. The CDR3 has 16 amino acids. Trimming took off 5 bases at V and 0 bases at J, with 15 bases between the two ends.

J is TRBJ2-1 and V is TRBV9; no clear D gene. Germline-derived CDR1 and CDR2 are SGDLS and YYNGEE. The CDR3 consists of 18 residues. The V and J ends lost 0 bases and 2 bases respectively, with 18 bases between them. The DNA for the CDR3 is TGTGCCAGCAGCGTAGACGACACCCCGACGAGGCCCTACAATGAGCAGTTCTTC. It translates to CASSVDDTPTRPYNEQFF.

The chain couples TRBV29-1 to TRBJ2-7; no firm D call. V was cut by 5 bases and J by 2 bases, with 13 bases left in between. CDR1 is SQVTM and CDR2 is ANQGSEA in the germline V gene. CDR3 length equals 13 residues. The chain's CDR3 is CSVRVAGAYEQYF. The CDR3, as DNA: TGCAGCGTTCGCGTGGCAGGAGCCTACGAGCAGTACTTC.

The genes are TRBV3-1 and TRBJ2-2; maybe TRBD1 (5 bases). Germline assignment: CDR1 LGHDT and CDR2 YNNKEL (reference sequence). The CDR3 extends over 12 amino acids. V gave up 7 bases and J gave up 4 bases, with 7 bases separating them. CDR3 protein: CASMTVTGELFF. The CDR3 DNA sequence: TGTGCCAGCATGACAGTCACCGGGGAGCTGTTTTTT.

V usage is TRBV20-1 and J usage is TRBJ2-7, with a possible D match to TRBD1 (6 bases). The CDR3 spans 11 residues. Per the germline V gene, CDR1 is DFQATT and CDR2 is SNEGSKA (reference sequence). V lost 5 bases to trimming and J lost 3 bases, with 8 bases between them. The CDR3 reads CSAWTVYEQYF. DNA for the CDR3: TGCAGTGCTTGGACAGTCTACGAGCAGTACTTC.

The table lists this clonotype with a few counts. The J gene is TRBJ1-2, the V gene TRBV27, with D possibly being TRBD1 (6 bases). CDR3 length: 15 amino acids. The germline V gene has CDR1 MNHEY and CDR2 SMNVEV (reference sequence). V was trimmed by 5 bases and J by 8 bases, leaving 21 bases between them. DNA for the CDR3: TGTGCCAGCAGTCCTACTACAGGGATTACCTTCGGCTACACCTTC. Protein: CASSPTTGITFGYTF.

The chain combines TRBV4-3 with TRBJ1-1; TRBD1 is a possible D gene (6 bases). There are 16 residues in the CDR3. From germline, CDR1 is LGHNA and CDR2 YSLEER. Trimming took 4 bases from V and 2 from J, leaving 17 bases between them. CDR3 sequence reads: CASSPRGETGNTEAFF. The CDR3 DNA is TGCGCCAGCAGCCCAAGGGGGGAAACAGGTAACACTGAAGCTTTCTTT.

J is TRBJ2-1 and V is TRBV19; the match to TRBD1 covers 7 bases. J gave up 0 bases and V 7 bases, and 6 bases lay outside the gene matches. This CDR3 is built from 15 residues. Germline V gives CDR1 LNHDA, CDR2 SQIVND (reference sequence). This CDR3 is CASNVAGGSYNEQFF. CDR3 DNA: TGTGCCAGTAATGTAGCAGGGGGCTCCTACAATGAGCAGTTCTTC.

V and J are TRBV29-1 and TRBJ2-7, with 7 positions matching TRBD1. This CDR3 has 15 residues. CDR1 is SQVTM, CDR2 ANQGSEA, per germline. V lost 3 bases, J lost 2 bases, and 10 bases stayed unmatched. CDR3 nucleotides: TGCAGCGTTGACGGTCTGGGGGACAGAGCCTACGAGCAGTACTTC. This codes for CSVDGLGDRAYEQYF.

The J gene is TRBJ1-1, the V gene TRBV5-4; D gene uncertain. V gave up 1 base and J gave up 3 bases, with 7 bases separating them. This CDR3 spans 13 amino acids. Germline CDR1 SGHNT, CDR2 YYREEE (reference sequence). Written as DNA, the CDR3 is TGTGCCAGCAGCTTGATCGGAGACACTGAAGCTTTCTTT. Encoded protein: CASSLIGDTEAFF.

The sample holds one count of this clonotype. V is TRBV12-3 or TRBV12-4 and J is TRBJ2-5, with TRBD2 matching 8 bases. With 4 bases clipped from V and 4 bases from J, the junction kept 2 bases outside the gene matches. This CDR3 comprises 13 residues. CDR3 residues: CASSSGLAETQYF. In DNA, the CDR3 is TGTGCCAGCAGTTCTGGACTAGCAGAGACCCAGTACTTC.

The rearrangement links TRBV13 to TRBJ2-3; D possibly corresponds to TRBD2 (5 bases). V lost 7 bases and J lost 2, with 7 bases in between. The CDR3 is 12 residues long. Germline V gene data show CDR1 as PRHDT and CDR2 as FYEKMQ (reference sequence). This CDR3 is CASKEATDTQYF. The CDR3 coding sequence is TGTGCCAGCAAGGAGGCCACAGATACGCAGTATTTT.

J is TRBJ2-7 and V is TRBV29-1, with TRBD1 matching 8 bases. CDR3 size: 13 residues. Germline V CDR1 and CDR2: SQVTM, ANQGSEA. V lost 5 bases, J lost 3 bases, and 6 bases stayed unmatched. CDR3 DNA: TGCAGCGTTCAGGGGGCGGTTAGCTACGAGCAGTACTTC. This sequence encodes CSVQGAVSYEQYF.

The genes are TRBV6-6 and TRBJ2-5; no clear D gene. CDR3 size: 16 residues. Per the germline V gene, CDR1 is MNHNY and CDR2 is SVGAGI (reference sequence). V was clipped by 0 bases and J by 1 base, with 12 bases between them. CDR3 region: CASSYSVQVLQETQYF. The CDR3 DNA reads TGTGCCAGCAGTTACTCGGTGCAGGTACTCCAAGAGACCCAGTACTTC.